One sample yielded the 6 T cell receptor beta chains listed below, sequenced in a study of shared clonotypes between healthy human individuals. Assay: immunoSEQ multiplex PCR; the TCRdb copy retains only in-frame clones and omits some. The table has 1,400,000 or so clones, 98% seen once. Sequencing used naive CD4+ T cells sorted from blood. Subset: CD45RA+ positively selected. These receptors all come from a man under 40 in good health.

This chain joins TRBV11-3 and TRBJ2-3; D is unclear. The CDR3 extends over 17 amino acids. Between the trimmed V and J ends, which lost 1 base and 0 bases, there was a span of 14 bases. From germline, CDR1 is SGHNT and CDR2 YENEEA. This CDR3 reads CASSLGVWGTSTDTQYF. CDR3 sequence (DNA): TGTGCCAGCAGCTTAGGCGTATGGGGAACTAGCACAGATACGCAGTATTTT.

Written as DNA, the CDR3 is TGTGCCAGCTCCCCCGGGACTAGCGACCTCTACGAGCAGTACTTC. Translating gives CASSPGTSDLYEQYF. The rearrangement links TRBV18 to TRBJ2-7, with 10 nucleotides matching TRBD2. Germline CDR1 and CDR2: KGHSH and LQKENI. CDR3 size: 15 residues. J was trimmed by 3 bases and V by 6 bases; bases with no gene match: 8.

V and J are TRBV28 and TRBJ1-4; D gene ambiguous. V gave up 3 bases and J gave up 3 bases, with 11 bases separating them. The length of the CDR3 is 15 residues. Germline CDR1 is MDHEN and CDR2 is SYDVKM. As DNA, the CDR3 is TGTGCCAGCAGTTTCATGGAGGCAGCTAATGAAAAACTGTTTTTT. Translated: CASSFMEAANEKLFF.

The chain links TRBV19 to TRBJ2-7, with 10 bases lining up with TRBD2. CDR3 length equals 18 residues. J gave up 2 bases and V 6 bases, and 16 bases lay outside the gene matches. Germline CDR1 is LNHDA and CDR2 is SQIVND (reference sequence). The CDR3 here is CASSNTTRLAGSTYEQYF. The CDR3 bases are TGTGCCAGTAGCAACACCACAAGACTAGCGGGTTCAACCTACGAGCAGTACTTC.

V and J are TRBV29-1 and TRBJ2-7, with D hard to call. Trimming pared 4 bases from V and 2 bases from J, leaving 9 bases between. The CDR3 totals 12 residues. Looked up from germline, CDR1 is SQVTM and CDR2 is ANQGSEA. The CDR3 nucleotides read TGCAGCGTTGCGGAGACGACCTACGAGCAGTACTTC. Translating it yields CSVAETTYEQYF.

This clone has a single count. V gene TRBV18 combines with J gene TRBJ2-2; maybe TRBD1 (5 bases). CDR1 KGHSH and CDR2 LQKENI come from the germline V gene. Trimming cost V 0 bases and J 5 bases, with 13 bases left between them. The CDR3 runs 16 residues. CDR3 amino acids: CASSPPGQGWTGELFF. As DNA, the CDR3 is TGTGCCAGCTCACCACCGGGGCAGGGATGGACCGGGGAGCTGTTTTTT. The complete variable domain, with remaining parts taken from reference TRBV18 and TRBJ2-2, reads NAGVMQNPRHLVRRRGQEARLRCSPMKGHSHVYWYRQLPEEGLKFMVYLQKENIIDESGMPKERFSAEFPKEGPSILRIQQVVRGDSAAYFCASSPPGQGWTGELFFGEGSRLTVL.